Presented here are 7 T cell receptor beta chains from one specimen sequenced in a study of T-cell reconstitution after alpha-beta-depleted transplantation in children. Unique molecular identifiers featured in how the TCRbeta library was prepared. Each CDR3 protein is one row after TCRdb ran MiXCR on the PCR reads. The sample holds under 450,000 distinct CDR3 sequences, under 20% seen once. Sample: PBMCs, mostly from graft donor cells, taken 360 days after TCRalphabeta/CD19-depleted stem cell transplant. All receptors come from a boy under two years old who had a stem cell transplant for Wiskott-Aldrich syndrome, so the T cells may come from the graft donor.

Ten or more counts support this clonotype. The chain's CDR3 is CASSLATSGRRSYNEQFF. DNA of the CDR3: TGTGCCAGCAGCTTAGCGACCAGCGGGAGGCGATCCTACAATGAGCAGTTCTTC. The chain employs TRBV7-8 and TRBJ2-1; 9 nucleotides match TRBD2. This CDR3 comprises 18 residues. V was pared by 0 bases and J by 1 base, with 7 bases of the junction left unmatched. The germline CDR1 and CDR2 sequences are SGHVS and FQNEAQ. Based on the CDR3 plus reference TRBV7-8 and TRBJ2-1, the full variable domain is GAGVSQSPRYKVAKRGQDVALRCDPISGHVSLFWYQQALGQGPEFLTYFQNEAQLDKSGLPSDRFFAERPEGSVSTLKIQRTQQEDSAVYLCASSLATSGRRSYNEQFFGPGTRLTVL.

This rearrangement joins TRBV29-1 to TRBJ2-7, with TRBD1 matching 8 bases. CDR3 length: 14 amino acids. Germline V gene data show CDR1 as SQVTM and CDR2 as ANQGSEA. The ends lost 1 base at V and 7 bases at J; junction bases unmatched: 9. CDR3 nucleotides: TGCAGCGTTGAAGCCGCAGGGGGCGCGGGGGAGCAGTACTTC. Amino acids: CSVEAAGGAGEQYF.

This clonotype was detected a few times. The chain combines TRBV10-3 with TRBJ2-7; D tentatively fits TRBD1 or TRBD2 (6 bases each). V lost 4 bases and J lost 6, with 7 bases in between. CDR3 length: 11 amino acids. Looked up from germline, CDR1 is ENHRY and CDR2 is SYGVKD. As DNA, the CDR3 is TGTGCCATCAGTGGGGGGGCCGAGCAGTACTTC. Translation gives CAISGGAEQYF.

V is TRBV7-8 and J is TRBJ2-7; no firm D call. CDR1 is SGHVS, CDR2 FQNEAQ, per germline. V lost 5 bases and J 2 bases, leaving 13 bases between the germline ends. The CDR3 loop spans 14 amino acids. CDR3 amino acids: CASSPTRPTYEQYF. The DNA for the CDR3 is TGTGCCAGCAGCCCAACGCGACCTACCTACGAGCAGTACTTC.

The gene calls are TRBV5-1 and TRBJ2-1; TRBD2 agrees at 7 bases. The trim removed 2 bases at V and 0 bases at J, leaving 5 bases unmatched. There are 16 residues in the CDR3. The germline gives CDR1 SGHRS, CDR2 YFSETQ. Here the CDR3 DNA reads TGCGCCAGCAGCTTTGGCCTAGCGGTCTCCTACAATGAGCAGTTCTTC. As protein: CASSFGLAVSYNEQFF.

Only a few counts were recorded for this clonotype. The gene calls are TRBV5-1 and TRBJ2-7; 8 nucleotides line up with TRBD2. The V and J ends lost 4 bases and 0 bases, in that order; junction bases with no gene match: 3. Germline loops: CDR1 SGHRS, CDR2 YFSETQ. The CDR3 totals 14 residues. The CDR3 is CASSLLADSYEQYF. Here the CDR3 DNA reads TGCGCCAGCAGCCTACTAGCGGACTCCTACGAGCAGTACTTC.

The genes are TRBV13 and TRBJ2-3, with D perhaps TRBD1 (6 bases). The CDR3 is 17 amino acids. In germline, CDR1 is PRHDT, CDR2 FYEKMQ (reference sequence). Trimming pared 3 bases from V and 6 bases from J, leaving 22 bases between. The CDR3 is CASSFGRGIDPGDTQYF. CDR3 in DNA: TGTGCCAGCAGCTTCGGCAGGGGCATAGATCCTGGTGATACGCAGTATTTT.